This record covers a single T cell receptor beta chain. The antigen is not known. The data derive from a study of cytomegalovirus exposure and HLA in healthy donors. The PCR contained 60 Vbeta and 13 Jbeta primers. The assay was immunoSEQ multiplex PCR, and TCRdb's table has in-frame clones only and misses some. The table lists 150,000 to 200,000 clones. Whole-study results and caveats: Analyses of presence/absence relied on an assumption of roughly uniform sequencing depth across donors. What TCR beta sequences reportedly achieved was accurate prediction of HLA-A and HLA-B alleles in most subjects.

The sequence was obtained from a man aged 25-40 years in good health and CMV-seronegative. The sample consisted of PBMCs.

The CDR3 protein is CASSLTGTSGRYSYNEQFF. The CDR3 region has the DNA TGCGCCAGCAGCCTGACCGGGACTAGCGGGAGGTACTCCTACAATGAGCAGTTCTTC. The rearrangement joins TRBV5-1 to TRBJ2-1; 15 bases agree with TRBD2. V lost 4 bases and J lost 0; bases outside the gene matches: 8. This CDR3 region has 19 residues. The germline gives CDR1 SGHRS, CDR2 YFSETQ.